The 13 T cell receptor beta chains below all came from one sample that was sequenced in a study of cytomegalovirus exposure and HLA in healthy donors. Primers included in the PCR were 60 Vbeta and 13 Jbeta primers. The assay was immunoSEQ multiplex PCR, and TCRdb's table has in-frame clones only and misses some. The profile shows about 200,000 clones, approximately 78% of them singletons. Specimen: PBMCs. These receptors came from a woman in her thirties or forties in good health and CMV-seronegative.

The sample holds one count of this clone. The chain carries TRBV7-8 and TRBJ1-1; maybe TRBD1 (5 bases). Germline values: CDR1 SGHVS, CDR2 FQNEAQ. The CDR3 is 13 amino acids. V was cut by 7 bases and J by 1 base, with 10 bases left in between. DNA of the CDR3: TGTGCCAGCAACACACAGGAGAACACTGAAGCTTTCTTT. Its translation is CASNTQENTEAFF. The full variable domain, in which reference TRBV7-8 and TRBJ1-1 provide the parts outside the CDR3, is GAGVSQSPRYKVAKRGQDVALRCDPISGHVSLFWYQQALGQGPEFLTYFQNEAQLDKSGLPSDRFFAERPEGSVSTLKIQRTQQEDSAVYLCASNTQENTEAFFGQGTRLTVV.

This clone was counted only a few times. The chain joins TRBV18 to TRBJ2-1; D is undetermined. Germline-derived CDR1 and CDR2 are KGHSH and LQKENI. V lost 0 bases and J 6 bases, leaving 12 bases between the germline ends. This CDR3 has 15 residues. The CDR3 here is CASSPPSRGFNEQFF. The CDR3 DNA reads TGTGCCAGCTCACCACCGTCGAGAGGATTCAATGAGCAGTTCTTC.

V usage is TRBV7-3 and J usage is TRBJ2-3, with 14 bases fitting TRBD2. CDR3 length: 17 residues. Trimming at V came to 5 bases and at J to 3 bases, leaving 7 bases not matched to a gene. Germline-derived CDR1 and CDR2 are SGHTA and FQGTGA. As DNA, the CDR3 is TGTGCCAGCAGCCGAGGACTAGCGGGAGGTCGGACAGATACGCAGTATTTT. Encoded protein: CASSRGLAGGRTDTQYF.

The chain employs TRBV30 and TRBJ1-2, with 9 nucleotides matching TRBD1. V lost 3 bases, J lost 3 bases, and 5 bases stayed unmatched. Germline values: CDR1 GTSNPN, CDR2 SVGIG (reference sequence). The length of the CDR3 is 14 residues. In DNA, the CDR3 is TGTGCCTGGAGAGCCCGGGACAGGGACTATGGCTACACCTTC. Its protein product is CAWRARDRDYGYTF.

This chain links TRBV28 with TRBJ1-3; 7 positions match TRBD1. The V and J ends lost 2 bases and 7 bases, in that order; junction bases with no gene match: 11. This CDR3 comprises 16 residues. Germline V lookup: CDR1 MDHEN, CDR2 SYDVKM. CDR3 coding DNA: TGTGCCAGCAGTTTACCCCCCACGACAGGGAGGAACACCATATATTTT. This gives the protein CASSLPPTTGRNTIYF.

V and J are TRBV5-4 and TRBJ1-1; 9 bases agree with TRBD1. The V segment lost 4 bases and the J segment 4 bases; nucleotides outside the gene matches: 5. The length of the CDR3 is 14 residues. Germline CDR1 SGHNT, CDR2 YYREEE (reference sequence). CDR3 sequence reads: CASSDPTGGTEAFF. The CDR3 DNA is TGTGCCAGCAGCGATCCGACAGGGGGCACTGAAGCTTTCTTT.

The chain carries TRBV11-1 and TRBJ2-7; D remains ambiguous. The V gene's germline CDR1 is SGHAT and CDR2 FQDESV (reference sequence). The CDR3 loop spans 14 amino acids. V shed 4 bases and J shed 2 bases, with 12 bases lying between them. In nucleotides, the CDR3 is TGTGCCAGCAGCTATCAAAGCTTAGCCTACGAGCAGTACTTC. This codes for CASSYQSLAYEQYF.

The CDR3 bases are TGTGCCAGCAGTGAATGGTTTGGACTAGTTTCGGGGGAGCAGTACTTC. It translates to CASSEWFGLVSGEQYF. V usage is TRBV6-1 and J usage is TRBJ2-7; TRBD2 matches 7 bases. CDR3 length: 16 amino acids. J lost 7 bases, V lost 2 bases, and 14 bases had no gene match. Germline V gene data show CDR1 as MNHNS and CDR2 as SASEGT.

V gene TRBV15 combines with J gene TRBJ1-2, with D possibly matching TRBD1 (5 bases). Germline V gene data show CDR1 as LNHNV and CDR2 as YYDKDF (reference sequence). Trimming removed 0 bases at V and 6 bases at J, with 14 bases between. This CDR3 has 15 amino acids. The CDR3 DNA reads TGTGCCACCAGCAGAGATTCGGCAGGGTCTCATGGCTACACCTTC. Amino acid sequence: CATSRDSAGSHGYTF.

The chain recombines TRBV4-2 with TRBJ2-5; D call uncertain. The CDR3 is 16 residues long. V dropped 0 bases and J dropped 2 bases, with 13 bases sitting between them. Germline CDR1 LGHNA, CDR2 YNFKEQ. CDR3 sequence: CASSQEAQHKQETQYF. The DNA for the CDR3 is TGTGCCAGCAGCCAAGAAGCGCAGCATAAACAAGAGACCCAGTACTTC.

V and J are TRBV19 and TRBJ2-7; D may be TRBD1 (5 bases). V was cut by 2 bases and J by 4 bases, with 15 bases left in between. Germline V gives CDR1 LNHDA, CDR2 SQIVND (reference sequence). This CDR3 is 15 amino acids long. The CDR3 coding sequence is TGTGCCAGTAGTATAACTTACAGGAAAGTTTACGAGCAGTACTTC. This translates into CASSITYRKVYEQYF.

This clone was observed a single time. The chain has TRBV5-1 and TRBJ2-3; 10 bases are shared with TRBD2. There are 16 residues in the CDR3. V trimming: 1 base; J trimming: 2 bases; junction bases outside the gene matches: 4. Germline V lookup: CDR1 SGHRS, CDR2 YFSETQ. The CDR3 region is CASSLTSGTITDTQYF. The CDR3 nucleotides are TGCGCCAGCAGCTTGACTAGCGGGACGATCACAGATACGCAGTATTTT.

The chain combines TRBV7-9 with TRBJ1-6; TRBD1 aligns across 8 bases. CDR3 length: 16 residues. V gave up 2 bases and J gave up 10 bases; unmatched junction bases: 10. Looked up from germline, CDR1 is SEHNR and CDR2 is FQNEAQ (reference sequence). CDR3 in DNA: TGTGCCAGCAGCTTATCCGGACAGGGTCTTTTATCACCCCTCCACTTT. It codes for CASSLSGQGLLSPLHF. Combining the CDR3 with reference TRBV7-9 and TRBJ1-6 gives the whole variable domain DTGVSQNPRHKITKRGQNVTFRCDPISEHNRLYWYRQTLGQGPEFLTYFQNEAQLEKSRLLSDRFSAERPKGSFSTLEIQRTEQGDSAMYLCASSLSGQGLLSPLHFGNGTRLTVT.